This entry describes one TCR beta chain. The antigen is unknown. The PCR contained 60 Vbeta and 13 Jbeta primers. Using immunoSEQ multiplex PCR, the repertoire was profiled, and TCRdb retains in-frame clones only, with some absent. The sample shows fewer than 150,000 clones, around three quarters of them seen only once. This sample was included in a study of cytomegalovirus exposure and HLA in healthy donors. Whole-study results and caveats: A likely sequencing artifact accounted for one observed cluster of highly shared sequence variants. It was reported that TCR beta sequences correctly inferred the HLA-A and HLA-B alleles for most subjects. Associated with cytomegalovirus, according to the listing, were 164 TCR beta chains.

The CDR3 length is 15 residues. The junction had 3 bases not matched to a gene; V was cut back by 3 bases and J by 5 bases. Germline V lookup: CDR1 SGHTA, CDR2 FQGTGA. Sequencing used PBMCs. The receptor was derived from a man aged 35 to 55 in good health and CMV-seronegative. The rearrangement joins TRBV7-3 to TRBJ2-1, with 11 bases fitting TRBD1. The CDR3 region has the DNA TGTGCCAGCAGCTTGGGACAGGGGGAAAACAATGAGCAGTTCTTC. It codes for CASSLGQGENNEQFF.